The clone carrying this T cell receptor (beta chain) came up a few times. The antigen is undetermined. This entry comes from a study of cytomegalovirus exposure and HLA in healthy donors. Findings and caveats of the study: Follow-up analysis later connected one missense variant in DCLRE1C with trimming of TCR beta V- and J-genes. With further analysis later on, most CMV-associated TCR beta chains appeared HLA-restricted. Most of the TCR beta V segments (in an earlier analysis) were productive either about 90% or about 30% of the time.

PCR involved 60 Vbeta and 13 Jbeta primers. Profiled with immunoSEQ multiplex PCR; TCRdb holds only in-frame clones, not every one. The data contain 150,000 to 200,000 clones, 70% to 80% of them seen just once; the ten biggest clones take up under 15%. V shed 2 bases, J shed 12 bases, and the junction held 14 bases outside the gene matches. The germline gives CDR1 MNHEY, CDR2 SVGAGI. CDR3 length equals 16 residues. Sequencing used PBMCs. The J gene is TRBJ2-4, the V gene TRBV6-5, with 9 bases identical to TRBD2. The clonotype originates from a woman in her thirties or forties in good health and CMV-seronegative. CDR3 residues: CASSYGRGGKRDSQYF. CDR3 nucleotide sequence: TGTGCCAGCAGTTACGGGCGGGGGGGTAAAAGGGACAGTCAGTACTTC.